A single sample is the source of the 15 T cell receptor beta chains below, sequenced in a study of T-cell reconstitution after alpha-beta-depleted transplantation in children. Construction of the TCRbeta library involved unique molecular identifiers. MiXCR, applied by TCRdb to the PCR reads, yields one record per CDR3 protein. The sample lists hundreds of thousands of distinct CDR3 sequences, approximately 8% occurring once. The sequencing used PBMCs, mostly from graft donor cells, collected 360 days after TCRalphabeta/CD19-depleted stem cell transplant. The receptors were sampled from a male patient under 10 years old who had a stem cell transplant for acute myeloid leukemia, so the T cells may come from the graft donor.

This clonotype was seen at least ten times. The V gene is TRBV20-1, the J gene TRBJ2-6; 7 nucleotides line up with TRBD1. CDR3 size: 18 residues. Trimming took 4 bases from V and 0 from J; bases not matched to a gene: 12. Germline values: CDR1 DFQATT, CDR2 SNEGSKA (reference sequence). The CDR3 region is CSATHPDRVDSGANVLTF. In nucleotides, the CDR3 is TGCAGTGCTACTCATCCCGACAGGGTAGACTCTGGGGCCAACGTCCTGACTTTC.

In this sample, this clonotype turned up a few times. This chain uses TRBV7-9 with TRBJ2-5; D remains unclear. The germline CDR1 and CDR2 sequences are SEHNR and FQNEAQ (reference sequence). The CDR3 loop spans 14 amino acids. V was cut by 3 bases and J by 1 base, with 9 bases left in between. The CDR3 is CASSFDPIQETQYF. The CDR3 DNA sequence: TGTGCCAGCAGCTTCGATCCTATCCAAGAGACCCAGTACTTC.

At least ten counts were recorded for this clonotype. The chain uses TRBV5-1 and TRBJ2-1; weak D call: TRBD1 (5 bases). V lost 1 base, J lost 0 bases, and 14 bases lay in between. Germline V gene data show CDR1 as SGHRS and CDR2 as YFSETQ. This CDR3 region has 17 residues. The DNA of the CDR3 is TGCGCCAGCAGCTTGACAGGCCTGAGGCGCTCCTACAATGAGCAGTTCTTC. Translated: CASSLTGLRRSYNEQFF.

This rearrangement joins TRBV14 to TRBJ1-1; possible D gene TRBD1, 5 bases. CDR1 and CDR2 (germline): SGHDN, FVKESK. V was clipped by 4 bases and J by 6 bases, with 24 bases between them. The CDR3 is 17 residues long. DNA for the CDR3: TGTGCCAGCAGCCGCCGGCCGAGACAGATCTATGACGCTGAAGCTTTCTTT. It specifies CASSRRPRQIYDAEAFF. The complete variable domain, with remaining parts taken from reference TRBV14 and TRBJ1-1, reads EAGVTQFPSHSVIEKGQTVTLRCDPISGHDNLYWYRRVMGKEIKFLLHFVKESKQDESGMPNNRFLAERTGGTYSTLKVQPAELEDSGVYFCASSRRPRQIYDAEAFFGQGTRLTVV.

This clonotype was seen a few times. This chain uses TRBV5-6 with TRBJ2-5, with D maybe TRBD1 (6 bases). The V end was cut by 3 bases, the J end by 6 bases, with 18 bases between. This CDR3 spans 15 amino acids. Germline V gene lookup returns CDR1 SGHDT and CDR2 YYEEEE. The chain's CDR3 is CASSWGTYLGQTQYF. CDR3 coding DNA: TGTGCCAGCAGCTGGGGGACATACCTGGGGCAGACCCAGTACTTC.

Here the CDR3 reads CASSFMTFSTDTQYF. The CDR3 DNA follows: TGCGCCAGCAGCTTCATGACCTTTAGCACAGATACGCAGTATTTT. The V call is TRBV5-1, the J call TRBJ2-3; D unclear. Trimming pared 2 bases from V and 0 bases from J, leaving 10 bases between. Germline CDR1 SGHRS, CDR2 YFSETQ. This CDR3 spans 15 amino acids.

In DNA form, the CDR3 reads TGTGCCAGCAGCTTAAGGGAGGTTACCTACGAGCAGTACTTC. It is translated as CASSLREVTYEQYF. The rearrangement links TRBV7-2 to TRBJ2-7, with a tentative D call TRBD2 (6 bases). Germline V lookup: CDR1 SGHTA, CDR2 FQGNSA. The length of the CDR3 is 14 residues. Trimming took 2 bases from V and 2 from J, leaving 10 bases between them.

The chain employs TRBV6-5 and TRBJ2-7; a weak D match, TRBD2 (7 bases). V was cut by 0 bases and J by 0 bases, with 12 bases left in between. Germline V gene sequence: CDR1 MNHEY, CDR2 SVGAGI. The CDR3 has 16 residues. CDR3 sequence reads: CASSYSGGQPSYEQYF. The CDR3 DNA is TGTGCCAGCAGTTACTCGGGGGGGCAACCCTCCTACGAGCAGTACTTC.

This clonotype was observed many times. The gene calls are TRBV16 and TRBJ1-4; no clear D. The CDR3 loop spans 16 amino acids. Looked up from germline, CDR1 is KGHSY and CDR2 is FQNENV. V was pared by 0 bases and J by 0 bases, with 8 bases between. The CDR3 spells CASSQSPGATNEKLFF. The CDR3 region has the DNA TGTGCCAGCAGCCAATCGCCAGGCGCAACTAATGAAAAACTGTTTTTT.

This clonotype was seen a handful of times. The chain combines TRBV10-2 with TRBJ2-7; D might be TRBD1 (5 bases). Germline V gene sequence: CDR1 WSHSY, CDR2 SAAADI. V shed 7 bases and J shed 7 bases, with 17 bases lying between them. The CDR3 extends over 13 amino acids. CDR3 DNA sequence: TGCGCCAGCAATGACAGTCCGCGCGGAGAGCAGTACGTC. Translating it yields CASNDSPRGEQYV.

This sequence joins TRBV20-1 and TRBJ2-6, with D perhaps TRBD2 (6 bases). CDR3 length equals 22 residues. CDR1 and CDR2 (germline): DFQATT, SNEGSKA (reference sequence). V lost 1 base to trimming and J lost 1 base, with 29 bases between them. Here the CDR3 reads CSARGVSREGGFWDSGANVLTF. CDR3 nucleotides: TGCAGTGCTAGAGGGGTGTCAAGAGAGGGAGGCTTCTGGGATTCTGGGGCCAACGTCCTGACTTTC.

This clonotype was recorded many times. The chain employs TRBV12-3 or TRBV12-4 and TRBJ1-1; D remains ambiguous. The CDR3 has 14 residues. The germline V and J ends were trimmed by 3 bases and 0 bases, with 8 bases remaining between them. The CDR3, as DNA: TGTGCCAGCAGTTTCGGACGGCTGAACACTGAAGCTTTCTTT. The encoded protein is CASSFGRLNTEAFF.

The genes are TRBV5-1 and TRBJ2-2; D ambiguous. The CDR3 runs 14 residues. The germline V gene has CDR1 SGHRS and CDR2 YFSETQ. Deletions cut 1 base from V and 8 bases from J, with 12 bases between. CDR3 loop: CASSLTRPPGELFF. In nucleotides, the CDR3 is TGCGCCAGCAGCTTGACTCGCCCCCCGGGGGAGCTGTTTTTT. The full variable domain, in which reference TRBV5-1 and TRBJ2-2 provide the parts outside the CDR3, is KAGVTQTPRYLIKTRGQQVTLSCSPISGHRSVSWYQQTPGQGLQFLFEYFSETQRNKGNFPGRFSGRQFSNSRSEMNVSTLELGDSALYLCASSLTRPPGELFFGEGSRLTVL.

This clonotype has a count of ten or more. The rearrangement joins TRBV12-3 or TRBV12-4 to TRBJ1-6, with no clear D. The length of the CDR3 is 14 residues. Between the trimmed V and J ends, which lost 3 bases and 6 bases, there was a span of 9 bases. CDR3 DNA: TGTGCCAGCAGTTTCCGGCAGAGTAATTCACCCCTCCACTTT. It specifies CASSFRQSNSPLHF.

This clonotype was found many times. The chain couples TRBV15 to TRBJ2-1; D tentatively reads TRBD1 or TRBD2 (5 bases each). Germline V CDR1 and CDR2: LNHNV, YYDKDF (reference sequence). The ends were cut back, 3 bases at V and 7 bases at J, with 7 bases in the middle. This CDR3 spans 12 amino acids. The CDR3 nucleotides read TGTGCCACCAGCAGGAGGGGAAATGAGCAGTTCTTC. This gives the protein CATSRRGNEQFF.